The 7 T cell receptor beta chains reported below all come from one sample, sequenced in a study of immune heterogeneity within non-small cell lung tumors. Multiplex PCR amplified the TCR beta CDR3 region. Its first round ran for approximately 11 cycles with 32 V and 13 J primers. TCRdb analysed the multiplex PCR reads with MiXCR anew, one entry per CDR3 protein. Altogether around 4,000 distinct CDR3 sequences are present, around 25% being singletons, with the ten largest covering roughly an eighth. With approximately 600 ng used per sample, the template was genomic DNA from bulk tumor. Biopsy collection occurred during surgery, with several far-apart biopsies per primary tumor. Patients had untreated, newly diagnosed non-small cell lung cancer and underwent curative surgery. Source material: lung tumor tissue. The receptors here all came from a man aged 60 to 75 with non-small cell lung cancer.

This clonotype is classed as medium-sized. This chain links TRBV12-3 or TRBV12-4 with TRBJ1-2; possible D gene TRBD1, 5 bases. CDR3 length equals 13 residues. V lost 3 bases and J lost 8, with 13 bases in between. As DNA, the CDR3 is TGTGCCAGCAGTTTGGGCAGGGCGGCCGGCTACACCTTC. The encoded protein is CASSLGRAAGYTF.

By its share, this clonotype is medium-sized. The CDR3 DNA reads as TGCAGCGCTGAGACAGGGGACGCGAACACCGGGGAGCTGTTTTTT. As protein: CSAETGDANTGELFF. V is TRBV29-1 and J is TRBJ2-2; 8 nucleotides agree with TRBD1. Germline V lookup: CDR1 SQVTM, CDR2 ANQGSEA. CDR3 length: 15 amino acids. J was trimmed by 0 bases and V by 7 bases; bases with no gene match: 7.

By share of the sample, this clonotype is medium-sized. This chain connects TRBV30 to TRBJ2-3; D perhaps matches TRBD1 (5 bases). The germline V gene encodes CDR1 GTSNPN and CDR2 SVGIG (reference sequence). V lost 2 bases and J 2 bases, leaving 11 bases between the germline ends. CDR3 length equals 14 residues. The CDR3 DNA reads TGTGCCTGGAGTCCTGGACAAAACACAGATACGCAGTATTTT. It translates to CAWSPGQNTDTQYF. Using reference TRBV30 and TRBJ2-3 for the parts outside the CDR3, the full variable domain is SQTIHQWPATLVQPVGSPLSLECTVEGTSNPNLYWYRQAAGRGLQLLFYSVGIGQISSEVPQNLSASRPQDRQFILSSKKLLLSDSGFYLCAWSPGQNTDTQYFGPGTRLTVL.

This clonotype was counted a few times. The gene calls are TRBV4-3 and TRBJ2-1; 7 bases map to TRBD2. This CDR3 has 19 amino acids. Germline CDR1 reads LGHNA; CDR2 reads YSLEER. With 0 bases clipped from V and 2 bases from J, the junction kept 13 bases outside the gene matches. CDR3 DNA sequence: TGCGCCAGCAGCCAAGATCCCGCGGGAGCGGGTCGGGCCTACAATGAGCAGTTCTTC. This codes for CASSQDPAGAGRAYNEQFF.

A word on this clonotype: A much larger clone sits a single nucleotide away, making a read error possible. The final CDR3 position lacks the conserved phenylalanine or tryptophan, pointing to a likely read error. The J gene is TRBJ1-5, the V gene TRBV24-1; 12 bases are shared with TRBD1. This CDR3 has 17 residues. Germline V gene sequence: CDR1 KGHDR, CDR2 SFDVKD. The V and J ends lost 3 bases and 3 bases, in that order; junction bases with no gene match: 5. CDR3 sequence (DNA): TGTGCCACCAGTGATACTGGGACAGGGGGCAACAATCAGCCCCAGCATCTT. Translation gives CATSDTGTGGNNQPQHL.

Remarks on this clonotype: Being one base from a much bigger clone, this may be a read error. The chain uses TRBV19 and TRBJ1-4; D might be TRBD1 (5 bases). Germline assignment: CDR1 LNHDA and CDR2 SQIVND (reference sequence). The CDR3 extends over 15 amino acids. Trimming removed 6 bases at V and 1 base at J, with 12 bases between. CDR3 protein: CASSAVGETNEKLFF. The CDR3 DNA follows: TGTGCCAGTAGCGCTGTAGGGGAAACTAATGAAAAACTGTTTTTT.

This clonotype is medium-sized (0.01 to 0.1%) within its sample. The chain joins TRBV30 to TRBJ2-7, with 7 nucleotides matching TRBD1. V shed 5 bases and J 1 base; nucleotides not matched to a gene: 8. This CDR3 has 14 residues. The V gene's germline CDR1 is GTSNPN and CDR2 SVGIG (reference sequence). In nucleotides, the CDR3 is TGTGCCTGGCTAGACAGGGCGAATTCCTACGAGCAGTACTTC. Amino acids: CAWLDRANSYEQYF.